Below, 8 T cell receptor beta chains from the same sample are listed, as sequenced in a study of T cell repertoires in cytomegalovirus infection. TCRdb ran MiXCR on the reads and lists one entry per CDR3 protein. The sample consists of 290,000 or so distinct CDR3 sequences, about 25% of them appearing once. The sample was PBMCs. The receptor source for this set is a human donor in good health (CMV status not recorded). Some clones in this sample may be carry-over from other donors' samples.

Ten or more counts support this clonotype. The chain employs TRBV7-2 and TRBJ1-2; 9 nucleotides line up with TRBD1. The CDR3 is made up of 15 amino acids. Per germline, CDR1 SGHTA and CDR2 FQGNSA. J gave up 0 bases and V 5 bases, and 4 bases lay outside the gene matches. The CDR3: CASSEGQGANYGYTF. Here the CDR3 DNA reads TGTGCCAGCAGCGAGGGACAGGGAGCTAACTATGGCTACACCTTC. Supplemented by reference TRBV7-2 and TRBJ1-2, the full variable domain reads GAGVSQSPSNKVTEKGKDVELRCDPISGHTALYWYRQSLGQGLEFLIYFQGNSAPDKSGLPSDRFSAERTGGSVSTLTIQRTQQEDSAVYLCASSEGQGANYGYTFGSGTRLTVV.

The J gene is TRBJ1-3, the V gene TRBV29-1; unclear D gene. Trimming left V 4 bases short and J 4 bases short, with 14 bases between. Germline CDR1 is SQVTM and CDR2 is ANQGSEA. The CDR3 extends over 14 amino acids. CDR3 sequence: CSVGANLGGNTIYF. CDR3 nucleotide sequence: TGCAGCGTTGGGGCGAACCTAGGAGGAAACACCATATATTTT.

J is TRBJ2-1 and V is TRBV5-4; 9 bases agree with TRBD1. This CDR3 has 12 residues. With V trimmed by 9 bases and J by 7 bases, 5 bases remained unmatched. Germline CDR1 is SGHNT and CDR2 is YYREEE (reference sequence). CDR3 in amino acids: CATGQGSNEQFF. The CDR3 DNA is TGTGCCACCGGACAGGGGTCGAATGAGCAGTTCTTC.

Concerning this clonotype itself: A read error is possible here, since a much larger clone lies one base away. The genes are TRBV7-3 and TRBJ1-1; the D is unclear. The germline CDR1 and CDR2 sequences are SGHTA and FQGTGA. The CDR3 contains 13 residues. V was clipped by 2 bases and J by 1 base, with 5 bases between them. CDR3 sequence: CASSLRANTEAFF. In nucleotides, the CDR3 is TGTGCCAGCAGCTTACGGGCGAACACTGAAGCTTTCTTT.

The V gene is TRBV2, the J gene TRBJ1-5; TRBD1 agrees at 7 bases. The germline CDR1 and CDR2 sequences are SNHLY and FYNNEI. The CDR3 contains 16 residues. V lost 5 bases to trimming and J lost 3 bases; unmatched junction nucleotides: 10. CDR3 coding DNA: TGTGCCAGCAGTCAAAGGGACAGTGGTTTCAATCAGCCCCAGCATTTT. This translates into CASSQRDSGFNQPQHF.

This clonotype was counted a few times. The CDR3 DNA reads as TGTGCCAGCAGACTGCTCATCACAGATACGCAGTATTTT. Translating gives CASRLLITDTQYF. This rearrangement joins TRBV6-6 to TRBJ2-3; D gene ambiguous. The length of the CDR3 is 13 residues. With 6 bases removed from V and 2 bases from J, the gap between germline ends came to 9 bases. Looked up from germline, CDR1 is MNHNY and CDR2 is SVGAGI (reference sequence).

The chain joins TRBV6-2 or TRBV6-3 to TRBJ2-7, with D perhaps matching TRBD1 or TRBD2 (6 bases each). V was trimmed by 2 bases and J by 3 bases, leaving 11 bases between them. Germline V gene lookup returns CDR1 MNHEY and CDR2 SVGEGT. The CDR3 is 14 residues long. The CDR3 loop is CASSYQQGGYEQYF. CDR3 bases: TGTGCCAGCAGTTACCAACAGGGAGGCTACGAGCAGTACTTC.

This chain connects TRBV6-1 to TRBJ1-1; D remains unclear. CDR1 is MNHNS, CDR2 SASEGT, per germline. V lost 5 bases and J lost 8, with 9 bases in between. This CDR3 is built from 11 residues. The CDR3, as DNA: TGTGCCAGCAGTTATCATCAAGAAGCTTTCTTT. This sequence encodes CASSYHQEAFF.